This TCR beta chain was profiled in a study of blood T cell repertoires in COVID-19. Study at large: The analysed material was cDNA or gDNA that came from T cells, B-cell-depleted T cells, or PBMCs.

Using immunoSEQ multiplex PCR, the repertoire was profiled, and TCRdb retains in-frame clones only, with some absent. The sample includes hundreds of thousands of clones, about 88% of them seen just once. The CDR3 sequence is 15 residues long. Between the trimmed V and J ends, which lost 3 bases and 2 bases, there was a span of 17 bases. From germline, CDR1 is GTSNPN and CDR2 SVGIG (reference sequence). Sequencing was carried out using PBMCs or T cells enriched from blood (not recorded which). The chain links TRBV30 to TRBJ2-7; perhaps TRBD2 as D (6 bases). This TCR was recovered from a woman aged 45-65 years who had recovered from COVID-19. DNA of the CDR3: TGTGCCTGGAGGGGGCGGGGAACTGGGGCCTACGAGCAGTACTTC. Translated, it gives CAWRGRGTGAYEQYF.